This T cell receptor (beta chain) derives from a study of regulatory T cells in long-lasting Graves disease. Overall study results and limits: Possibly, accuracy suffered from the small sample size.

CDR3 regions were amplified by Arm-PCR using iRepertoire HTBI primers to build TCR beta libraries. MiXCR, applied by TCRdb to the multiplex PCR reads, yields one record per CDR3 protein. The profile shows hundreds of thousands of distinct CDR3 sequences, 20% of them singletons. Time point denoted: persistent/refractory GD, antithyroid drugs over 5 years with positive TRAb. The TCR library was made from RNA that had been extracted from PBMCs in TRIzol. The CDR3 extends over 12 amino acids. The germline CDR1 and CDR2 sequences are DFQATT and SNEGSKA (reference sequence). The germline V and J ends were trimmed by 2 bases and 3 bases, with 8 bases remaining between them. On this clonotype itself: Its target is unknown.

This chain connects TRBV20-1 to TRBJ2-7; no reliable D call. The receptor was derived from a female donor with Graves disease. The sample here was peripheral blood mononuclear cells (PBMCs), taken when the disease was refractory, from a patient treated with antithyroid drugs. CDR3 amino acids: CSARTSGYEQYF. CDR3 DNA sequence: TGCAGTGCTAGAACCTCAGGCTACGAGCAGTACTTC.